Following are 11 T cell receptor beta chains from one sample sequenced in a study of control samples from healthy donors and cancer patients. Here immunoSEQ multiplex PCR was the method, and the copy in TCRdb shows in-frame clones only, minus some. The sample records around 140,000 clones, under 90% being singletons. Material: PBMCs. The receptors here all came from a man over 45 with head and neck cancer.

The chain combines TRBV5-6 with TRBJ2-3, with D perhaps TRBD1 (6 bases). The CDR3 is 14 amino acids. V gave up 4 bases and J gave up 7 bases, with 16 bases separating them. The germline gives CDR1 SGHDT, CDR2 YYEEEE. CDR3 DNA: TGTGCCAGCAGCCCTGGAGGATGGGACAATACGCAGTATTTT. Amino acids: CASSPGGWDNTQYF.

The V and J genes are TRBV12-3 or TRBV12-4 and TRBJ2-7, with TRBD2 as a possible D gene (6 bases). This CDR3 region has 13 residues. The V and J ends lost 6 bases and 0 bases respectively, with 9 bases between them. This CDR3 reads CASRPGLSYEQYF. CDR3 DNA: TGTGCCAGCAGACCGGGACTCTCCTACGAGCAGTACTTC.

The chain employs TRBV27 and TRBJ2-3, with unresolved D. This CDR3 region has 13 residues. The germline V and J ends were trimmed by 7 bases and 1 base, with 9 bases remaining between them. Germline CDR1 and CDR2: MNHEY and SMNVEV (reference sequence). The CDR3 DNA is TGTGCCAGCATAGGTGAAGGCACAGATACGCAGTATTTT. Residues: CASIGEGTDTQYF.

CDR3 nucleotides: TGCAGCGTTGAAGTTTTGACTAGCTGGGAGACCCAGTACTTC. It yields the protein CSVEVLTSWETQYF. The chain employs TRBV29-1 and TRBJ2-5; 7 bases match TRBD2. Per the germline V gene, CDR1 is SQVTM and CDR2 is ANQGSEA. The V gene end was trimmed by 1 base and the J gene end by 5 bases; junction bases not matched to a gene: 7. CDR3 size: 14 residues.

The chain links TRBV7-9 to TRBJ2-3; tentatively, D is TRBD1 (5 bases). Deletions cut 4 bases from V and 0 bases from J, with 11 bases between. The germline gives CDR1 SEHNR, CDR2 FQNEAQ (reference sequence). The length of the CDR3 is 15 residues. Here the CDR3 reads CASSSDRASTDTQYF. In nucleotides, the CDR3 is TGTGCCAGCAGCTCCGACAGAGCCAGCACAGATACGCAGTATTTT.

The chain combines TRBV6-5 with TRBJ1-2, with D possibly TRBD1 on 6 matching bases. This CDR3 is built from 14 residues. The germline gives CDR1 MNHEY, CDR2 SVGAGI. V gave up 11 bases and J gave up 2 bases, with 18 bases separating them. CDR3 nucleotides: TGTGCCGCGAAGGGCAGGGGTCAAAACTATGGCTACACCTTC. This codes for CAAKGRGQNYGYTF.

The chain recombines TRBV4-1 with TRBJ2-5, with TRBD2 matching 16 bases. CDR3 length: 16 residues. V lost 4 bases and J lost 5; bases outside the gene matches: 4. Germline CDR1 reads MGHRA; CDR2 reads YSYEKL. The chain's CDR3 is CASSRSGLAGGETQYF. The CDR3 DNA follows: TGCGCCAGCAGCCGATCGGGACTAGCGGGGGGGGAGACCCAGTACTTC.

This clone was observed a single time. A read error may be the cause here, since a much bigger clone is one base away. Within the sample, other DNA sequences also encode this same CDR3. CDR3 coding DNA: TGTGCCAGCAGTTCGGGACCGAACACTGAAGCTTTCTTT. Translation: CASSSGPNTEAFF. V is TRBV12-3 or TRBV12-4 and J is TRBJ1-1, with D perhaps TRBD1 (5 bases). CDR3 length equals 13 residues. Trimming took 4 bases from V and 1 from J, leaving 7 bases between them.

This clone was observed a single time. This chain links TRBV9 with TRBJ2-1; 8 bases are shared with TRBD2. Germline values: CDR1 SGDLS, CDR2 YYNGEE. With 4 bases clipped from V and 8 bases from J, the junction kept 11 bases outside the gene matches. CDR3 length: 15 residues. The CDR3 coding sequence is TGTGCCAGCAGCACACGGGGGGGCCGGTTGGATGAGCAGTTCTTC. Residues: CASSTRGGRLDEQFF.

The chain carries TRBV6-1 and TRBJ1-5; D unresolved. Germline V gene lookup returns CDR1 MNHNS and CDR2 SASEGT. V shed 2 bases and J shed 6 bases, with 8 bases lying between them. This CDR3 spans 13 amino acids. The CDR3 loop reads CASSENYGQPQHF. The CDR3 region has the DNA TGTGCCAGCAGTGAAAACTATGGTCAGCCCCAGCATTTT.

This chain connects TRBV5-6 to TRBJ1-4; D possibly corresponds to TRBD1 (6 bases). Germline V CDR1 and CDR2: SGHDT, YYEEEE. CDR3 length: 14 residues. V was cut by 1 base and J by 8 bases, with 12 bases left in between. DNA of the CDR3: TGTGCCAGCAGCTTGTGGGGGGCGGGAGAAAAACTGTTTTTT. Its protein product is CASSLWGAGEKLFF.